Below are 13 T cell receptor beta chains sequenced from a single sample in a study of glioma-infiltrating T cells listed by TCRdb under 2016. For sequencing, an Illumina MiSeq was employed. The iRepertoire nested amplicon-rescue multiplex PCR (arm-PCR) platform was used to amplify TCR alpha and beta CDR3 regions from RNA. TCRdb trimmed public reads at Q25 via fastp, called clones via MiXCR and kept in-frame beta chains. For every CDR3 protein sequence, its rows merge into one entry that carries the most common genes and DNA. The sample table shows over 100,000 distinct CDR3 sequences, and approximately 26% are seen once. The ten largest clonotypes hold around 30% of the sample. The sequenced sample was glioma tissue, nonneoplastic brain tissue, or PBMCs (not recorded which). Receptor source: a human donor with low-grade glioma or glioblastoma, undergoing nonglioma brain surgery, or in good health (not recorded which).

This clonotype was detected ten times or more. The chain uses TRBV2 and TRBJ1-1; 7 positions match TRBD1. Trimming cost V 4 bases and J 2 bases; bases outside gene matches: 4. Germline V gene lookup returns CDR1 SNHLY and CDR2 FYNNEI. The CDR3 is 14 residues long. The CDR3 DNA reads as TGTGCCAGCAGTGCGACAGGGTTCAACACTGAAGCTTTCTTT. Translation gives CASSATGFNTEAFF.

The chain has TRBV12-3 or TRBV12-4 and TRBJ2-5, with 12 bases that match TRBD2. The J segment lost 2 bases and the V segment lost 6 bases, leaving 1 base of the junction unmatched. This CDR3 comprises 14 residues. The CDR3 DNA follows: TGTGCCAGCAGAGGGACTAGCGGGCAAGAGACCCAGTACTTC. It codes for CASRGTSGQETQYF.

This clonotype was counted at least ten times. This chain uses TRBV27 with TRBJ2-3; 8 bases match TRBD2. CDR1 is MNHEY, CDR2 SMNVEV, per germline (reference sequence). J gave up 3 bases and V 5 bases, and 7 bases lay outside the gene matches. The CDR3 extends over 15 amino acids. The CDR3 is CASSLRTSRTDTQYF. DNA of the CDR3: TGTGCCAGCAGTCTGAGGACTAGCCGTACAGATACGCAGTATTTT.

This clonotype was seen repeatedly, ten times or more. Germline and junction disagree at one end, which may indicate a read error. This sequence joins TRBV18 and TRBJ1-1; 7 bases are shared with TRBD1. Germline V gene data show CDR1 as KGHSH and CDR2 as LQKENI. CDR3 length: 14 amino acids. The CDR3 nucleotides are TGTGCCAGCTCCCCACAGGGGAAGAACACTGAAGCTTTCTTT. Its protein product is CASSPQGKNTEAFF.

This clonotype was counted many times. The rearrangement uses TRBV6-1 and TRBJ1-1, with D perhaps matching TRBD1 (6 bases). There are 16 residues in the CDR3. CDR1 MNHNS and CDR2 SASEGT come from the germline V gene. V was pared by 4 bases and J by 0 bases, with 15 bases between. CDR3: CASSVQQGLMNTEAFF. DNA for the CDR3: TGTGCCAGCAGTGTACAACAGGGTTTAATGAACACTGAAGCTTTCTTT.

There are a few counts of this clonotype. The gene calls are TRBV19 and TRBJ2-1; possibly TRBD1 for D (5 bases). Germline V lookup: CDR1 LNHDA, CDR2 SQIVND (reference sequence). The germline V and J ends were trimmed by 3 bases and 6 bases, with 9 bases remaining between them. This CDR3 contains 13 residues. CDR3 nucleotides: TGTGCCAGTAGTATGGGGCAAAGCAATGAGCAGTTCTTC. Translation: CASSMGQSNEQFF.

This clonotype appeared many times. This chain links TRBV20-1 with TRBJ1-2, with 7 positions matching TRBD1. This CDR3 contains 15 residues. In germline, CDR1 is DFQATT, CDR2 SNEGSKA (reference sequence). The V segment lost 6 bases and the J segment 3 bases; nucleotides outside the gene matches: 13. CDR3 protein: CSARQGGRLDYGYTF. CDR3 sequence (DNA): TGCAGTGCCAGACAGGGCGGAAGGTTGGACTATGGCTACACCTTC.

This clonotype was detected ten times or more. This sequence joins TRBV18 and TRBJ1-5; D may be TRBD1 (6 bases). The CDR3 totals 15 residues. CDR1 is KGHSH, CDR2 LQKENI, per germline. With 3 bases removed from V and 0 bases from J, the gap between germline ends came to 9 bases. The CDR3 is CASSPSGDSNQPQHF. As DNA, the CDR3 is TGTGCCAGCTCACCCTCAGGGGATAGCAATCAGCCCCAGCATTTT. Using reference TRBV18 and TRBJ1-5 for the parts outside the CDR3, the full variable domain is NAGVMQNPRHLVRRRGQEARLRCSPMKGHSHVYWYRQLPEEGLKFMVYLQKENIIDESGMPKERFSAEFPKEGPSILRIQQVVRGDSAAYFCASSPSGDSNQPQHFGDGTRLSIL.

This clonotype was found many times. This chain uses TRBV19 with TRBJ1-5; D is ambiguous. V dropped 5 bases and J dropped 7 bases, with 21 bases sitting between them. Germline V gene sequence: CDR1 LNHDA, CDR2 SQIVND (reference sequence). The CDR3 runs 16 residues. Here the CDR3 DNA reads TGTGCCAGTAGTTCCAGCCGCGGGCAGCGATCCCAGCCCCAGCATTTT. Encoded protein: CASSSSRGQRSQPQHF.

This clonotype was counted between two and nine times. The CDR3 nucleotides read TGTGCCAGCAGTTTGGGCAGGGTGAGCAATCAGCCCCAGCATTTT. Protein sequence: CASSLGRVSNQPQHF. The chain has TRBV12-3 or TRBV12-4 and TRBJ1-5; weak D call: TRBD1 (5 bases). Between the trimmed V and J ends, which lost 3 bases and 1 base, there was a span of 10 bases. This CDR3 contains 15 residues.

This clonotype was counted many times. J is TRBJ1-2 and V is TRBV28; maybe TRBD1 (5 bases). The CDR3 covers 15 residues. Germline V gene data show CDR1 as MDHEN and CDR2 as SYDVKM. V lost 3 bases and J lost 6, with 17 bases in between. The CDR3 sequence is CASSFRGGRAHGYTF. In DNA, the CDR3 is TGTGCCAGCAGTTTTCGGGGGGGGAGGGCCCATGGCTACACCTTC.

This clonotype was recorded at least ten times. The chain employs TRBV2 and TRBJ2-1, with a tentative D call TRBD2 (5 bases). Trimming pared 8 bases from V and 4 bases from J, leaving 6 bases between. CDR3 size: 11 residues. Germline CDR1 and CDR2: SNHLY and FYNNEI. In nucleotides, the CDR3 is TGTGCCAGCGGGGAGTACAATGAGCAGTTCTTC. This gives the protein CASGEYNEQFF.

This clonotype was seen ten or more times. The chain joins TRBV4-1 to TRBJ2-1; D is unclear. The V and J ends lost 2 bases and 8 bases respectively, with 16 bases between them. This CDR3 is 15 amino acids long. Germline CDR1 is MGHRA and CDR2 is YSYEKL. The CDR3 sequence: CASSQTSNLGYEQFF. CDR3 in DNA: TGCGCCAGCAGCCAAACTTCTAACTTAGGGTATGAGCAGTTCTTC.